This T cell receptor (beta chain) was recorded in a study of response to subunit inactivated influenza vaccine. Trimming at V came to 1 base and at J to 3 bases, leaving 12 bases not matched to a gene. The V gene's germline CDR1 is DFQATT and CDR2 SNEGSKA (reference sequence). The CDR3 is 16 amino acids. This clonotype was recorded many times. TCRdb analysed the RT-PCR reads with MiXCR anew, one entry per CDR3 protein. The sample consists of some 570,000 distinct CDR3 sequences, 11% of them appearing once. The sample was also reused in another study, on T cells expressing NK-cell markers. As that study records: With UMIs, 5'RACE template switching was used to make TCR beta cDNA. It was from sorted CD3+CD56+NKG2C+, CD3+CD56+NKG2C- and CD3+CD56-NKG2C+ T cells that TCR beta repertoires came. Alpha-beta TCR T cells were the sole sorting target in several experiments, owing to an anti-gamma-delta TCR antibody. It remained uncertain whether the expanded NKG2C+ T cell clones were specific for HCMV antigens.

This TCR was sampled from a man in his fifties or sixties who received an inactivated influenza vaccine. The rearrangement joins TRBV20-1 to TRBJ2-7, with TRBD2 matching 7 bases. Sequencing used PBMCs from blood, obtained on the day of vaccination. The CDR3 DNA reads TGCAGTGCTAGAGGCCACCCCGGAGCGGGACTCTACGAGCAGTACTTC. Its translation is CSARGHPGAGLYEQYF.